This T cell receptor (beta chain) was profiled in a study of early T cells in non-severe SARS-CoV-2 infection. Study in general: From unsorted whole blood, bulk RNA was sequenced, and the chains remained unpaired. Study results and limitations: The VDJdb matching leaned toward anti-spike CD8 responses and overlooked private and CD4 specificities.

The germline V gene has CDR1 SGHDT and CDR2 YYEEEE. There are 14 residues in the CDR3. Deletions cut 2 bases from V and 2 bases from J, with 8 bases between. This clonotype was seen a few times. The target antigen is unknown. The protocol attached unique molecular identifiers to individual cDNA molecules. TCRdb re-called the 5' RACE reads with MiXCR, one entry per CDR3 protein. In the table there are approximately 75,000 distinct CDR3 sequences, about 14% of which are singletons. This chain links TRBV5-6 with TRBJ1-3; D call uncertain. Sequenced material: whole blood, taken at baseline. The receptor comes from an adult who was a healthcare worker with PCR-confirmed SARS-CoV-2 infection or an uninfected control (not recorded which). Here the CDR3 DNA reads TGTGCCAGCAGCTTCGTCAATACTGGAAACACCATATATTTT. The encoded protein is CASSFVNTGNTIYF.